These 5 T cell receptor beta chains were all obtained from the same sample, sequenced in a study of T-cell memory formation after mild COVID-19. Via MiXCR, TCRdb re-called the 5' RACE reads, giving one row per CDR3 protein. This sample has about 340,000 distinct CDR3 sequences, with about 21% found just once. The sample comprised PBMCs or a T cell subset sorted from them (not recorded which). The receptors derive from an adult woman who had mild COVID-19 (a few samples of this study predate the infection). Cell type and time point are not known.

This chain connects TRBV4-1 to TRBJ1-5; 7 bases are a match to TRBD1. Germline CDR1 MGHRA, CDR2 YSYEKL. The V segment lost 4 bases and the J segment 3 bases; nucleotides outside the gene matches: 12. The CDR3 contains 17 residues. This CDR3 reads CASSRTRDRALNQPQHF. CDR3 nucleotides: TGCGCCAGCAGCCGTACCCGGGACAGAGCCCTCAATCAGCCCCAGCATTTT.

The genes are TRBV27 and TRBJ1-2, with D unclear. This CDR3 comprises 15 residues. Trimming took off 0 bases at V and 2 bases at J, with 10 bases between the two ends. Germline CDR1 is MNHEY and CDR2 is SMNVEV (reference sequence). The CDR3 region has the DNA TGTGCCAGCAGTTTATCAGGTCCCATAAACTATGGCTACACCTTC. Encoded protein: CASSLSGPINYGYTF.

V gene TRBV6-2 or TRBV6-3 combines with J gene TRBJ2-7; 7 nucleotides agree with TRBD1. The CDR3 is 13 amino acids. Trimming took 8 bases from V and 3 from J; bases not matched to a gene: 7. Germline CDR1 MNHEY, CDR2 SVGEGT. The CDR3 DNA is TGTGCCAGCTACAGGGGACGGGACTACGAGCAGTACTTC. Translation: CASYRGRDYEQYF.

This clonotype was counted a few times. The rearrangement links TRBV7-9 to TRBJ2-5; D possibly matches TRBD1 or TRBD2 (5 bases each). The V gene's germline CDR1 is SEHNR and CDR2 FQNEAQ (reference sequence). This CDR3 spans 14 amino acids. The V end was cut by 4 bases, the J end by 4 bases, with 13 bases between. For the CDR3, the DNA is TGTGCCAGCAGCTCATTCGGGGCAGGAGAGACCCAGTACTTC. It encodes CASSSFGAGETQYF.

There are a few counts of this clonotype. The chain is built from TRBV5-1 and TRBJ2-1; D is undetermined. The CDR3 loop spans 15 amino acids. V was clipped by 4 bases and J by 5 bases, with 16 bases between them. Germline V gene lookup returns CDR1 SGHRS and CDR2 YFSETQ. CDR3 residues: CASSPPLSPDNEQFF. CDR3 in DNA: TGCGCCAGCAGCCCACCCTTAAGTCCAGACAATGAGCAGTTCTTC.